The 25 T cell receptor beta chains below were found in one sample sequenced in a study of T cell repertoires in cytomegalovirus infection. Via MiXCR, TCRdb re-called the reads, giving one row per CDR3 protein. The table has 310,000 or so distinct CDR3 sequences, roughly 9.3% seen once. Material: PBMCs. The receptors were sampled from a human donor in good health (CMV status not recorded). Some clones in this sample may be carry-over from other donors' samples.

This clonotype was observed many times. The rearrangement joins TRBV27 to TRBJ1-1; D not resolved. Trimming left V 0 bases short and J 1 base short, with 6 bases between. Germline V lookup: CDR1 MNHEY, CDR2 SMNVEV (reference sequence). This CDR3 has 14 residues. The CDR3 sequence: CASSLSIANTEAFF. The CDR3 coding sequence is TGTGCCAGCAGTTTATCGATAGCGAACACTGAAGCTTTCTTT.

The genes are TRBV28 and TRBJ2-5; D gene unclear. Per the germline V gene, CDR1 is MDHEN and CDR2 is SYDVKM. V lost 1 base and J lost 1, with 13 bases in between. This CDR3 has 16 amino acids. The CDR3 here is CASSLSPLGIQETQYF. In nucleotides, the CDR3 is TGTGCCAGCAGTTTATCTCCTCTGGGGATCCAAGAGACCCAGTACTTC.

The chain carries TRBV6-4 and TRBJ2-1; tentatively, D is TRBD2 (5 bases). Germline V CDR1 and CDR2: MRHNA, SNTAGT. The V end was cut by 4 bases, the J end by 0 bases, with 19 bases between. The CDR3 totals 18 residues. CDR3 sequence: CASSVLPPLTSSYNEQFF. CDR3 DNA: TGTGCCAGCAGTGTCCTCCCCCCATTAACTAGCTCCTACAATGAGCAGTTCTTC.

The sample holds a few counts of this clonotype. CDR3 nucleotides: TGCAGTGCCTCCAACACAGGGAACACTGAAGCTTTCTTT. Translation: CSASNTGNTEAFF. The V gene is TRBV20-1, the J gene TRBJ1-1; weak D call: TRBD1 (5 bases). Germline CDR1 DFQATT, CDR2 SNEGSKA (reference sequence). The CDR3 is 13 amino acids. Between the trimmed V and J ends, which lost 6 bases and 1 base, there was a span of 12 bases.

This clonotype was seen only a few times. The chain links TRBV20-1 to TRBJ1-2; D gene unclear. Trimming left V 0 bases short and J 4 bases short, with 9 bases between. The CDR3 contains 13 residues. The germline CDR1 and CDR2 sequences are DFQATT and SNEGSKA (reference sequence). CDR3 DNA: TGCAGTGCTAGAGACCCGATGGCCTATGGCTACACCTTC. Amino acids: CSARDPMAYGYTF.

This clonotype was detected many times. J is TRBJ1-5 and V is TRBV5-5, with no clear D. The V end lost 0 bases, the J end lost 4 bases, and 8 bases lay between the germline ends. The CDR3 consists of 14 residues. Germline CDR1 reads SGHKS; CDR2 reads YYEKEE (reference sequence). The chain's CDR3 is CASSLDYRNQPQHF. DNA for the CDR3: TGTGCCAGCAGCTTGGACTACCGTAATCAGCCCCAGCATTTT.

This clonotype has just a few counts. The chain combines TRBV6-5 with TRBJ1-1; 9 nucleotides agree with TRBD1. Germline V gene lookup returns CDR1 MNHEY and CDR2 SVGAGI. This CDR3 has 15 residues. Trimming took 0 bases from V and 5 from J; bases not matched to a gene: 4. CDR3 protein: CASSYSTGGWTEAFF. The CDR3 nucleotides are TGTGCCAGCAGTTACTCGACAGGGGGTTGGACTGAAGCTTTCTTT.

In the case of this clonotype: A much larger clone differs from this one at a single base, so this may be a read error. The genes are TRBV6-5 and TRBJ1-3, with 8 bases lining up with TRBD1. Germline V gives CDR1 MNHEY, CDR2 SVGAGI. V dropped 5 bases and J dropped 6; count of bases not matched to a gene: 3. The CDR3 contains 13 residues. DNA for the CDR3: TGTGCCAGCAGTGGGGGACAGGAAAACACCATATATTTT. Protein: CASSGGQENTIYF.

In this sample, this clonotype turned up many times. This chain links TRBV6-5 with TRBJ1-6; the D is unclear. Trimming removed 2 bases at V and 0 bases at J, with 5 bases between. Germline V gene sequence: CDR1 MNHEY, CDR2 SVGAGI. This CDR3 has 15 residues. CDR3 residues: CASSYASSYNSPLHF. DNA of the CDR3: TGTGCCAGCAGTTACGCCAGCTCCTATAATTCACCCCTCCACTTT.

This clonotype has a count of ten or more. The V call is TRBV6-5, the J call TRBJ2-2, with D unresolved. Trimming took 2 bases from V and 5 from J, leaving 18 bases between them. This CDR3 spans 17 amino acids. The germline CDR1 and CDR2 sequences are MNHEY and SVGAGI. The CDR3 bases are TGTGCCAGCAGTTACGATTACCAAACGCAAGGAACCGGGGAGCTGTTTTTT. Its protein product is CASSYDYQTQGTGELFF.

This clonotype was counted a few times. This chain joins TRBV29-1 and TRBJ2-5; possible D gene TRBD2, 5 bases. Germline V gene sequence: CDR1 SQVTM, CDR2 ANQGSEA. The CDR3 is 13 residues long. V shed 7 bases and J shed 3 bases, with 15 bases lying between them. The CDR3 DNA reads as TGCAGCGCGCTGAAGGACTTTAAAGAGACCCAGTACTTC. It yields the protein CSALKDFKETQYF.

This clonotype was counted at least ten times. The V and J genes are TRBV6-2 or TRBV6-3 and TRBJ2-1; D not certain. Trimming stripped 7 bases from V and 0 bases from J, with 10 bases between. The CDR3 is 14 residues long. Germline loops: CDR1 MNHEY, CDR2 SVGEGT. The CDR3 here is CASTVRSSYNEQFF. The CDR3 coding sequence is TGTGCCAGCACCGTGCGGAGCTCCTACAATGAGCAGTTCTTC.

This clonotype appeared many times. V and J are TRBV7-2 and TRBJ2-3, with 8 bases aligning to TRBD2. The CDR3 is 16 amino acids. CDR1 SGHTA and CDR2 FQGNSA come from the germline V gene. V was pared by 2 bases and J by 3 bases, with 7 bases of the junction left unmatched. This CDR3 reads CASSLKAGVKTDTQYF. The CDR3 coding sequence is TGTGCCAGCAGCTTAAAAGCGGGGGTAAAGACAGATACGCAGTATTTT. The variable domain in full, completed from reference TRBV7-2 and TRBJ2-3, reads GAGVSQSPSNKVTEKGKDVELRCDPISGHTALYWYRQSLGQGLEFLIYFQGNSAPDKSGLPSDRFSAERTGGSVSTLTIQRTQQEDSAVYLCASSLKAGVKTDTQYFGPGTRLTVL.

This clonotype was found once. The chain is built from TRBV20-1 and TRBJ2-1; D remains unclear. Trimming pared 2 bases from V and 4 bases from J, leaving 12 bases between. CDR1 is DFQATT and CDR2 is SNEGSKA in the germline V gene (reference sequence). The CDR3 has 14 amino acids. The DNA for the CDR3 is TGCAGTGCTAGACGGCAGGCAGGATACAATGAGCAGTTCTTC. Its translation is CSARRQAGYNEQFF.

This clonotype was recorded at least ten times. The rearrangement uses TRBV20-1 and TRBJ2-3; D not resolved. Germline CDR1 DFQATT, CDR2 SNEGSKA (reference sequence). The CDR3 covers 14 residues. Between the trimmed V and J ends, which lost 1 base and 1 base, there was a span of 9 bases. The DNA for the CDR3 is TGCAGTGCTAGAGCCCCGTTTCGCACAGATACGCAGTATTTT. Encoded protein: CSARAPFRTDTQYF.

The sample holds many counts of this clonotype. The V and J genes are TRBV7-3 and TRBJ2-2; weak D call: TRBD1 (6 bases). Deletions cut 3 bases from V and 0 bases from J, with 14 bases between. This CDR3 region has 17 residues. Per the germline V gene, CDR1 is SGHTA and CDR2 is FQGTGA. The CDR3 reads CASSFLRGDTNTGELFF. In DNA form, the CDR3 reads TGTGCCAGCAGCTTCCTCCGTGGGGACACGAACACCGGGGAGCTGTTTTTT.

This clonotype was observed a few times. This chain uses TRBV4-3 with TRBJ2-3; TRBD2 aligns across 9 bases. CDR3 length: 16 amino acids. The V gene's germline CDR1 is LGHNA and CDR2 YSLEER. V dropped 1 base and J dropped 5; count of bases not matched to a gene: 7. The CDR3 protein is CASSQARGGPGDTQYF. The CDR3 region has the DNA TGCGCCAGCAGCCAAGCGCGGGGGGGGCCGGGAGATACGCAGTATTTT.

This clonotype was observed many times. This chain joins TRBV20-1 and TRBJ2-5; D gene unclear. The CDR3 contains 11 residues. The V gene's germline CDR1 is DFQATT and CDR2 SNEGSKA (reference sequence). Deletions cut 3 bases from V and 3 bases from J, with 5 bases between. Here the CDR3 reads CSARPEETQYF. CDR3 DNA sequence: TGCAGTGCTAGGCCAGAAGAGACCCAGTACTTC.

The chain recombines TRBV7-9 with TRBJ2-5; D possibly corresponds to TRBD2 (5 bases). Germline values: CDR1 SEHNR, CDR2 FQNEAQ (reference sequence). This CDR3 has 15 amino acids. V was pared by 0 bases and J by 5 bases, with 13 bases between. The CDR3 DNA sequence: TGTGCCAGCAGCTTAGCAGGACGAGGGCAGGAGACCCAGTACTTC. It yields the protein CASSLAGRGQETQYF.

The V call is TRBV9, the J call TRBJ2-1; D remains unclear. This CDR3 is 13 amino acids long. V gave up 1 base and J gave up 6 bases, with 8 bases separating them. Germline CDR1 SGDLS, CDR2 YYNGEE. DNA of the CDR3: TGTGCCAGCAGCGTATCGGGTACCAATGAGCAGTTCTTC. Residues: CASSVSGTNEQFF.

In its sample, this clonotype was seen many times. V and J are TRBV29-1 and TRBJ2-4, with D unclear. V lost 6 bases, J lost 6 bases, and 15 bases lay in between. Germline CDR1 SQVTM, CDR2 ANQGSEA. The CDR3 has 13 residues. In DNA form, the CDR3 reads TGCAGCGTCGTTAGGATGGCCGGAAACATTCAGTACTTC. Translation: CSVVRMAGNIQYF.

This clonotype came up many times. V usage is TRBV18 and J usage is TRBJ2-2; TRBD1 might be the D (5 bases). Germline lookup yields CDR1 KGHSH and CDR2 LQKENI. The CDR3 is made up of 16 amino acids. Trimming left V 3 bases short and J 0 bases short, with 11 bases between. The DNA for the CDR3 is TGTGCCAGCTCACCCCGAAGGGGTACGAACACCGGGGAGCTGTTTTTT. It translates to CASSPRRGTNTGELFF. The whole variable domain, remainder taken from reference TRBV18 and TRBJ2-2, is NAGVMQNPRHLVRRRGQEARLRCSPMKGHSHVYWYRQLPEEGLKFMVYLQKENIIDESGMPKERFSAEFPKEGPSILRIQQVVRGDSAAYFCASSPRRGTNTGELFFGEGSRLTVL.

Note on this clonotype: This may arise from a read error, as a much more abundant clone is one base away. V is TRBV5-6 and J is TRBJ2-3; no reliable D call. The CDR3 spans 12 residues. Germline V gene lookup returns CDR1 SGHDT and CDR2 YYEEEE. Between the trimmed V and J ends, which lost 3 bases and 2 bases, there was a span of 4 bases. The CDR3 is CASSYITDTQYF. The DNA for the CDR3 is TGTGCCAGCAGCTACATCACAGATACGCAGTATTTT.

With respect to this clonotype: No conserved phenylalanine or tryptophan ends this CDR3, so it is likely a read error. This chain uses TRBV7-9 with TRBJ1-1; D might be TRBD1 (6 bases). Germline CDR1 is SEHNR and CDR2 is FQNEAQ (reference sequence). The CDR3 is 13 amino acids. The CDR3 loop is CASSVQGPTVAFL. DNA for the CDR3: TGTGCCAGCAGTGTCCAGGGGCCAACTGTAGCTTTCCTT.

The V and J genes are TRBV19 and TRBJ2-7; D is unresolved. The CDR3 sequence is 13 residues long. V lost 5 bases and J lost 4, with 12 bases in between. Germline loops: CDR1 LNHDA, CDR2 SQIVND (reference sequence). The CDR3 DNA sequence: TGTGCCAGTAGTCCGACTGCCCAATACGAGCAGTACTTC. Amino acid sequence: CASSPTAQYEQYF.